This passage covers 28 T cell receptor beta chains from one sample sequenced in a study of T cell responses to AZD1222 COVID-19 vaccine. TCRdb's table, derived via immunoSEQ multiplex PCR, lists solely in-frame clones and lacks some. The sample gives more than 85,000 clones, around nine tenths of which show up once; about 15% is in the top ten. Sequencing was performed on peripheral blood, taken 28 days after the second AZD1222 dose. The receptors originated from an adult who received the AZD1222 COVID-19 vaccine.

The CDR3 DNA sequence: TGCGCCAGCAGCACCGGACAGGGAGATTCACCCCTCCACTTT. Translating it yields CASSTGQGDSPLHF. J is TRBJ1-6 and V is TRBV5-1; 8 bases agree with TRBD1. Trimming removed 4 bases from V and 8 bases from J; junction bases left unmatched: 5. The CDR3 covers 14 residues. CDR1 SGHRS and CDR2 YFSETQ come from the germline V gene.

This sequence joins TRBV11-3 and TRBJ2-7; no definite D call. The germline V gene has CDR1 SGHNT and CDR2 YENEEA. V was trimmed by 2 bases and J by 3 bases, leaving 14 bases between them. CDR3 length: 15 amino acids. CDR3 nucleotides: TGTGCCAGCAGCTTACTCTCAGGACGGAACTACGAGCAGTACTTC. Residues: CASSLLSGRNYEQYF.

The chain is built from TRBV19 and TRBJ2-1, with 14 bases that match TRBD2. Germline CDR1 reads LNHDA; CDR2 reads SQIVND (reference sequence). The CDR3 spans 15 residues. Losses at the gene ends were 5 bases for V and 13 bases for J; bases not matched to a gene: 10. In DNA form, the CDR3 reads TGTGCCAGTAGTCCGACTAGCGGGAGGGCCGGTAGACAGTTCTTC. The encoded protein is CASSPTSGRAGRQFF.

V usage is TRBV30 and J usage is TRBJ2-2, with TRBD2 identical over 8 bases. Germline CDR1 reads GTSNPN; CDR2 reads SVGIG (reference sequence). Trimming took 3 bases from V and 8 from J; bases not matched to a gene: 5. The CDR3 extends over 13 amino acids. The CDR3: CAWRPGGTGELFF. In DNA form, the CDR3 reads TGTGCCTGGAGGCCGGGGGGGACAGGGGAGCTGTTTTTT.

The genes are TRBV11-1 and TRBJ2-1; 9 bases align to TRBD2. Germline lookup yields CDR1 SGHAT and CDR2 FQDESV (reference sequence). V shed 7 bases, J shed 4 bases, and the junction held 8 bases outside the gene matches. The CDR3 loop spans 15 amino acids. This chain's CDR3 is CASTTTSGEYNEQFF. In DNA, the CDR3 is TGTGCCAGCACCACGACTAGCGGAGAGTACAATGAGCAGTTCTTC.

CDR3 DNA: TGTGCCAGCAGGTCCCGACAGGGCGGAGGGTACGAGCAGTACTTC. Its protein product is CASRSRQGGGYEQYF. This rearrangement joins TRBV6-5 to TRBJ2-7, with D possibly matching TRBD1 (7 bases). Germline loops: CDR1 MNHEY, CDR2 SVGAGI. V was shortened by 6 bases and J by 4 bases, with 19 bases between the two germline ends. This CDR3 region has 15 residues.

This chain uses TRBV27 with TRBJ1-2; 8 bases line up with TRBD1. Germline V gene data show CDR1 as MNHEY and CDR2 as SMNVEV (reference sequence). The CDR3 is 13 residues long. The ends lost 2 bases at V and 8 bases at J; junction bases unmatched: 4. CDR3 sequence: CASSLLAGGGYTF. CDR3 bases: TGTGCCAGCAGTTTACTCGCAGGGGGCGGCTACACCTTC.

The rearrangement joins TRBV7-6 to TRBJ2-7, with D maybe TRBD2 (6 bases). V was clipped by 1 base and J by 0 bases, with 13 bases between them. This CDR3 is built from 16 residues. Germline-derived CDR1 and CDR2 are SGHVS and FNYEAQ. The CDR3 loop is CASSLVVRGLSYEQYF. DNA of the CDR3: TGTGCCAGCAGCTTAGTCGTGCGGGGACTCTCCTACGAGCAGTACTTC.

The rearrangement joins TRBV18 to TRBJ1-6; TRBD1 aligns across 9 bases. Looked up from germline, CDR1 is KGHSH and CDR2 is LQKENI. The CDR3 runs 17 residues. The V and J ends lost 3 bases and 7 bases, in that order; junction bases with no gene match: 10. The CDR3 is CASSPLDRGSWNSPLHF. The CDR3 bases are TGTGCCAGCTCACCGCTGGACAGGGGCTCGTGGAATTCACCCCTCCACTTT. The full variable domain, rest sourced from reference TRBV18 and TRBJ1-6, is NAGVMQNPRHLVRRRGQEARLRCSPMKGHSHVYWYRQLPEEGLKFMVYLQKENIIDESGMPKERFSAEFPKEGPSILRIQQVVRGDSAAYFCASSPLDRGSWNSPLHFGNGTRLTVT.

The chain couples TRBV14 to TRBJ1-2; perhaps TRBD1 as D (6 bases). Trimming removed 4 bases from V and 3 bases from J, with 15 bases in between. The CDR3 is made up of 15 amino acids. Germline-derived CDR1 and CDR2 are SGHDN and FVKESK. Here the CDR3 DNA reads TGTGCCAGCAGCCGGTGGGGGGCGCAGGACTATGGCTACACCTTC. Encoded protein: CASSRWGAQDYGYTF.

The chain employs TRBV18 and TRBJ1-6; D perhaps matches TRBD1 (5 bases). There are 14 residues in the CDR3. V dropped 6 bases and J dropped 5 bases, with 11 bases sitting between them. The germline gives CDR1 KGHSH, CDR2 LQKENI. The CDR3 loop reads CASSFGTDNSPLHF. The CDR3 DNA follows: TGTGCCAGCTCGTTCGGGACGGATAATTCACCCCTCCACTTT.

This clone was found a few times. The J gene is TRBJ2-1, the V gene TRBV12-5, with 8 bases fitting TRBD2. Unmatched junction bases numbered 10, after V lost 7 bases and J lost 5 bases. Germline lookup yields CDR1 LGHNT and CDR2 FRNRAP. This CDR3 spans 15 amino acids. CDR3 loop: CASAPSSGINNEQFF. As DNA, the CDR3 is TGTGCTAGTGCCCCGAGTAGCGGGATAAACAATGAGCAGTTCTTC.

This sequence joins TRBV9 and TRBJ2-1; D is uncertain. The CDR3 runs 15 residues. V shed 3 bases and J shed 0 bases, with 10 bases lying between them. The V gene's germline CDR1 is SGDLS and CDR2 YYNGEE. In DNA, the CDR3 is TGTGCCAGCAGCGAGTTGAGTAGCTCCTACAATGAGCAGTTCTTC. Residues: CASSELSSSYNEQFF.

The V gene is TRBV4-1, the J gene TRBJ1-5; D not resolved. The CDR3 runs to 16 residues. Between the trimmed V and J ends, which lost 4 bases and 3 bases, there was a span of 16 bases. CDR1 and CDR2 (germline): MGHRA, YSYEKL. In DNA, the CDR3 is TGCGCCAGCAGCCCGAGGGTAGTAACAGACAATCAGCCCCAGCATTTT. It specifies CASSPRVVTDNQPQHF.

Within the sample, this clone is medium-sized. The chain carries TRBV24-1 and TRBJ2-1, with unresolved D. Germline values: CDR1 KGHDR, CDR2 SFDVKD. This CDR3 comprises 12 residues. V shed 5 bases and J shed 7 bases, with 8 bases lying between them. CDR3 region: CATSGFGNEQFF. DNA for the CDR3: TGTGCCACCAGTGGTTTTGGGAATGAGCAGTTCTTC.

The CDR3: CASSIGHPNYGYTF. Here the CDR3 DNA reads TGTGCCAGTAGTATAGGGCACCCTAACTATGGCTACACCTTC. V is TRBV19 and J is TRBJ1-2; unclear D gene. The CDR3 consists of 14 residues. Germline V gene data show CDR1 as LNHDA and CDR2 as SQIVND (reference sequence). Trimming pared 1 base from V and 0 bases from J, leaving 6 bases between.

This clone was counted once. The chain joins TRBV5-5 to TRBJ2-5; D is perhaps TRBD2 (6 bases). Trimming left V 0 bases short and J 5 bases short, with 20 bases between. This CDR3 is built from 17 residues. Germline V gene data show CDR1 as SGHKS and CDR2 as YYEKEE (reference sequence). The CDR3: CASSLVARRARGETQYF. The CDR3 DNA reads TGTGCCAGCAGCTTGGTCGCAAGGAGGGCGAGAGGGGAGACCCAGTACTTC. Variable domain in full (rest from reference TRBV5-5 and TRBJ2-5): DAGVTQSPTHLIKTRGQQVTLRCSPISGHKSVSWYQQVLGQGPQFIFQYYEKEERGRGNFPDRFSARQFPNYSSELNVNALLLGDSALYLCASSLVARRARGETQYFGPGTRLLVL.

The chain has TRBV15 and TRBJ1-2; D is undetermined. Trimming took off 0 bases at V and 4 bases at J, with 12 bases between the two ends. The CDR3 spans 15 residues. The germline CDR1 and CDR2 sequences are LNHNV and YYDKDF (reference sequence). The CDR3 region is CATSRDPGFSYGYTF. The CDR3 DNA reads TGTGCCACCAGCAGAGATCCGGGGTTCTCCTATGGCTACACCTTC.

This clone turned up a few times. The J gene is TRBJ2-7, the V gene TRBV10-1, with unresolved D. Germline loops: CDR1 WNHNN, CDR2 SYGVQD (reference sequence). The CDR3 totals 14 residues. With 4 bases removed from V and 5 bases from J, the gap between germline ends came to 15 bases. CDR3 nucleotide sequence: TGCGCCAGCAGTGCTGATCCACTTATCAACGAGCAGTACTTC. This gives the protein CASSADPLINEQYF.

To note about this clone: A much larger clonotype is one base distant, so this may be a read error. This chain uses TRBV7-9 with TRBJ2-7; the D is unclear. The V and J ends lost 5 bases and 3 bases respectively, with 8 bases between them. Per the germline V gene, CDR1 is SEHNR and CDR2 is FQNEAQ (reference sequence). This CDR3 is 12 amino acids long. The CDR3 DNA sequence: TGTGCCAGCAGCCCCAACGGCTACGAGCAGTACTTC. This gives the protein CASSPNGYEQYF.

In this sample, this clone turned up a few times. The rearrangement links TRBV27 to TRBJ2-1; tentatively, D is TRBD2 (7 bases). The CDR3 loop spans 15 amino acids. Germline V lookup: CDR1 MNHEY, CDR2 SMNVEV (reference sequence). V lost 6 bases, J lost 7 bases, and 19 bases lay in between. DNA for the CDR3: TGTGCCAGCAGGTTTCGGGGGGCCCCCGTTAATGAGCAGTTCTTC. It encodes CASRFRGAPVNEQFF.

The chain employs TRBV6-5 and TRBJ2-1, with 10 bases matching TRBD1. This CDR3 spans 14 amino acids. Germline-derived CDR1 and CDR2 are MNHEY and SVGAGI. Trimming took 5 bases from V and 9 from J; bases not matched to a gene: 7. Written as DNA, the CDR3 is TGTGCCAGCAGTCAGGGACAGGGGAATGGTGAGCAGTTCTTC. Amino acids: CASSQGQGNGEQFF.

V is TRBV3-1 (or the pseudogene TRBV3-2) and J is TRBJ2-2; D is unclear. CDR3 length: 13 residues. Germline CDR1 reads LGHDT; CDR2 reads YNNKEL (reference sequence). V dropped 0 bases and J dropped 4 bases, with 3 bases sitting between them. CDR3 sequence (DNA): TGTGCCAGCAGCCAAGATGCCACCGGGGAGCTGTTTTTT. It encodes CASSQDATGELFF.

This clone occurred once. The chain employs TRBV30 and TRBJ2-1; TRBD2 agrees at 11 bases. J gave up 6 bases and V 4 bases, and 5 bases lay outside the gene matches. The CDR3 runs 14 residues. Germline V gene lookup returns CDR1 GTSNPN and CDR2 SVGIG (reference sequence). This chain's CDR3 is CAWNRGLAANEQFF. Here the CDR3 DNA reads TGTGCCTGGAACAGGGGACTAGCGGCCAATGAGCAGTTCTTC.

The chain employs TRBV2 and TRBJ2-5; D is unresolved. CDR1 SNHLY and CDR2 FYNNEI come from the germline V gene. Trimming pared 7 bases from V and 2 bases from J, leaving 14 bases between. The length of the CDR3 is 14 residues. CDR3 loop: CASTLNLLQETQYF. CDR3 sequence (DNA): TGTGCCAGCACCCTCAATCTACTTCAAGAGACCCAGTACTTC.

The V call is TRBV21-1, the J call TRBJ2-2; the D call in the table, TRBD1, was not verified against the DNA. TRBV21-1 is noted as a pseudogene. This CDR3 comprises 15 residues. CDR3: CASTAWAGDGGELFF. DNA of the CDR3: TGTGCCAGCACCGCGTGGGCAGGGGATGGCGGGGAGCTGTTTTTT.

This chain links TRBV28 with TRBJ1-2; D unresolved. Germline V gene lookup returns CDR1 MDHEN and CDR2 SYDVKM. CDR3 size: 11 residues. The germline V and J ends were trimmed by 4 bases and 3 bases, with 3 bases remaining between them. The CDR3 reads CASSSDYGYTF. The CDR3 DNA sequence: TGTGCCAGCAGTTCGGACTATGGCTACACCTTC.

This clone was seen just once. The genes are TRBV19 and TRBJ1-5; tentatively, D is TRBD1 (6 bases). V dropped 0 bases and J dropped 3 bases, with 18 bases sitting between them. The CDR3 is 18 amino acids. The germline V gene has CDR1 LNHDA and CDR2 SQIVND (reference sequence). CDR3 in DNA: TGTGCCAGTAGTATAGAAAGGGCTACAGGGCCCCCCAATCAGCCCCAGCATTTT. Translation gives CASSIERATGPPNQPQHF.